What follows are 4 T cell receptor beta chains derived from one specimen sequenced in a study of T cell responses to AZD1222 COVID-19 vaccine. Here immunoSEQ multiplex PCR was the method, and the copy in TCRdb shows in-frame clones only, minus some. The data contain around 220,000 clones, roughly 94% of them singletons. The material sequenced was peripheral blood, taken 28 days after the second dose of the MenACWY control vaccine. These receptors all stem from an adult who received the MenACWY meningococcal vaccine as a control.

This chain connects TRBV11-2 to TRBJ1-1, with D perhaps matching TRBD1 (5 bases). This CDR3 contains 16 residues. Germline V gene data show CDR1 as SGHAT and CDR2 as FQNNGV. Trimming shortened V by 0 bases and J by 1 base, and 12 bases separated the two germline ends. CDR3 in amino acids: CASSLEGTGRNTEAFF. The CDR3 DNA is TGTGCCAGCAGCTTAGAGGGTACAGGACGGAACACTGAAGCTTTCTTT.

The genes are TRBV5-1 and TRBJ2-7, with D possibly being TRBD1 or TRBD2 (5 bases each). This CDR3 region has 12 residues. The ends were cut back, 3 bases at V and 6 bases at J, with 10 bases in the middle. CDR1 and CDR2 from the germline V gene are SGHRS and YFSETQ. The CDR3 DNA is TGCGCCAGCAGCTCAACGAGGGGCGAGCAGTACTTC. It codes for CASSSTRGEQYF.

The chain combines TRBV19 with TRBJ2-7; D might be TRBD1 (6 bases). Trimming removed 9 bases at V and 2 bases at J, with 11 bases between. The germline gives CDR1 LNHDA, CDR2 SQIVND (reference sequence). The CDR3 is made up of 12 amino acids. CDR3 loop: CASRDTAYEQYF. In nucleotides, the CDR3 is TGTGCCAGCAGGGACACAGCCTACGAGCAGTACTTC.

CDR3 nucleotide sequence: TGTGCCAGCAGTCCTCGGGGATTAGCTGAAAAACTGTTTTTT. Translation gives CASSPRGLAEKLFF. V usage is TRBV27 and J usage is TRBJ1-4; D gene unclear. Germline V gene lookup returns CDR1 MNHEY and CDR2 SMNVEV (reference sequence). With 5 bases removed from V and 7 bases from J, the gap between germline ends came to 14 bases. CDR3 length: 14 residues.